Reported below is one T cell receptor beta chain. This sample is part of a study of blood T cell repertoires in COVID-19. TCRdb's table, derived via immunoSEQ multiplex PCR, lists solely in-frame clones and lacks some. Altogether hundreds of thousands of clones are present, about 79% being singletons, with the ten largest covering approximately 9.1%. The CDR3 is 13 amino acids. Per the germline V gene, CDR1 is SGHVS and CDR2 is FQNEAQ. Trimming took 3 bases from V and 5 from J, leaving 8 bases between them. This chain links TRBV7-8 with TRBJ1-5; TRBD1 might be the D (6 bases). The source is a man aged 80 or over with acute or convalescent COVID-19. Input material: peripheral blood. The CDR3 DNA follows: TGTGCCAGCAGCTTCGCAGGGGATCAGCCCCAGCATTTT. Its translation is CASSFAGDQPQHF. Using reference TRBV7-8 and TRBJ1-5 for the parts outside the CDR3, the full variable domain is GAGVSQSPRYKVAKRGQDVALRCDPISGHVSLFWYQQALGQGPEFLTYFQNEAQLDKSGLPSDRFFAERPEGSVSTLKIQRTQQEDSAVYLCASSFAGDQPQHFGDGTRLSIL.